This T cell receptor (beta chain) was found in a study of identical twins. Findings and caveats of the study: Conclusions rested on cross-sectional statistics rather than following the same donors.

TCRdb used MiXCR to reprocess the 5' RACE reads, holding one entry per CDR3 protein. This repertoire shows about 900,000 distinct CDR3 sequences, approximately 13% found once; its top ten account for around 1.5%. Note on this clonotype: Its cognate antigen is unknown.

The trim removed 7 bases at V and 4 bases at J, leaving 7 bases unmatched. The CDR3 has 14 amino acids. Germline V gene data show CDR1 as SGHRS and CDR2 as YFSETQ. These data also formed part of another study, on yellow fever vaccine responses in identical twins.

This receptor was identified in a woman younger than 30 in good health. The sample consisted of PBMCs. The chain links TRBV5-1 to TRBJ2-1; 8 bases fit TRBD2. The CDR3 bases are TGCGCCAGCGCAAGACTAGCGTCTTACAATGAGCAGTTCTTC. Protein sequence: CASARLASYNEQFF.